The rows below give T cell receptor beta chains drawn from one sample of a study of blood T cell repertoires in COVID-19. Method: immunoSEQ multiplex PCR; TCRdb's copy keeps in-frame clones and lacks some. The sample consists of roughly 150,000 clones, 85% to 90% of them appearing once. The sequencing sample was made of peripheral blood. The receptors were sampled from a woman aged 80 or over with COVID-19, enrolled during active disease. Each CDR3 is given with its conserved first and last residue. The order of the fields is D gene, clone size, V gene, CDR3 protein. A D gene is named only where the DNA matches it firmly. Rows may omit the clone size; those that give it use once, few, many or a size class.

D gene: TRBD2
clone size: -
V gene: TRBV28
CDR3 protein: CASVGSGRGEQYF

D gene: TRBD1
clone size: -
V gene: TRBV19
CDR3 protein: CASSMGQGRGYTF

D gene: TRBD1
clone size: -
V gene: TRBV5-1
CDR3 protein: CASSTQGMNTEAFF

D gene: TRBD1
clone size: -
V gene: TRBV7-3
CDR3 protein: CASSPGQGNYGYTF

D gene: -
clone size: many
V gene: TRBV6-4
CDR3 protein: CASSDGTDPDTQYF

D gene: -
clone size: once
V gene: TRBV11-2
CDR3 protein: CASSLTVTYGYTF

D gene: TRBD2
clone size: -
V gene: TRBV6-2/TRBV6-3
CDR3 protein: CASSHIAGGLAETQYF

D gene: -
clone size: once
V gene: TRBV2
CDR3 protein: CTSSSTVTQSGYTF

D gene: -
clone size: -
V gene: TRBV20-1
CDR3 protein: CSASNNRAYQPQHF

D gene: -
clone size: -
V gene: TRBV7-8
CDR3 protein: CASSLFSSYEQYF

D gene: TRBD1
clone size: -
V gene: TRBV3-1/TRBV3-2
CDR3 protein: CASSQGQGPQPQHF

D gene: TRBD2
clone size: -
V gene: TRBV3-1/TRBV3-2
CDR3 protein: CASRPTGLAGVNEQYF

D gene: TRBD1
clone size: -
V gene: TRBV19
CDR3 protein: CASSPGGNRNQPQHF

D gene: TRBD2
clone size: -
V gene: TRBV11-2
CDR3 protein: CASSPIAGPQHNEQFF

D gene: -
clone size: -
V gene: TRBV6-6
CDR3 protein: CASSYSWGAGELFF

D gene: TRBD2
clone size: -
V gene: TRBV4-3
CDR3 protein: CASSQKSGRYYNEQFF

D gene: TRBD2
clone size: -
V gene: TRBV7-2
CDR3 protein: CASSLYTGGGTDTQYF

D gene: TRBD1
clone size: -
V gene: TRBV7-3
CDR3 protein: CASSTPGQGNNEQFF

D gene: -
clone size: -
V gene: TRBV6-5
CDR3 protein: CASSKEGRSYEQYF

D gene: -
clone size: -
V gene: TRBV27
CDR3 protein: CASRAGAPTF

D gene: -
clone size: -
V gene: TRBV6-2/TRBV6-3
CDR3 protein: CASSGLGLARQDNEQFF

D gene: -
clone size: -
V gene: TRBV28
CDR3 protein: CASSSTRDIHNEQFF

D gene: TRBD1
clone size: -
V gene: TRBV5-1
CDR3 protein: CASSSAGKRQGLNEQFF

D gene: -
clone size: -
V gene: TRBV27
CDR3 protein: CASTDSRGTEAFF

D gene: TRBD1
clone size: -
V gene: TRBV5-4
CDR3 protein: CASSSRTGGNNSPLHF

D gene: -
clone size: -
V gene: TRBV30
CDR3 protein: CACMVQDYGYTF

D gene: -
clone size: -
V gene: TRBV4-3
CDR3 protein: CASSQAGSSGYTF

D gene: -
clone size: -
V gene: TRBV10-3
CDR3 protein: CAISDSQGPNTGELFF

D gene: TRBD1
clone size: -
V gene: TRBV28
CDR3 protein: CASQTGGDEQYF

D gene: TRBD2
clone size: -
V gene: TRBV28
CDR3 protein: CASSLYGGVYEQYF

D gene: -
clone size: -
V gene: TRBV19
CDR3 protein: CASSALGGWTGELFF

D gene: TRBD1
clone size: -
V gene: TRBV6-5
CDR3 protein: CASGVLQGHTEAFF

D gene: TRBD1
clone size: few
V gene: TRBV14
CDR3 protein: CASSGGRTGTVIQYF

D gene: -
clone size: -
V gene: TRBV7-2
CDR3 protein: CASSPRQLNTEAFF

D gene: -
clone size: -
V gene: TRBV6-6
CDR3 protein: CASNQQLNQPQHF

D gene: -
clone size: -
V gene: TRBV9
CDR3 protein: CASSVGGRPFSGNTIYF

D gene: TRBD1
clone size: -
V gene: TRBV28
CDR3 protein: CASPPTGGVADTQYF

D gene: -
clone size: once
V gene: TRBV5-1
CDR3 protein: CASSLGGAGELFF